This TCR beta chain appears in the sequencing data of a study of blood T cell repertoires in COVID-19. As originally analysed: Amplifying reference gene primers gave estimates of nucleated cell counts. Generated by immunoSEQ multiplex PCR, the TCRdb table keeps only in-frame clones and is missing some. The V and J calls and the clone size are those of that table, but D and trimming were determined from the DNA. This table has 170,000 or so clones, almost 80% appearing once. CDR1 SGHRS and CDR2 YFSETQ come from the germline V gene. The CDR3 totals 14 residues. Trimming at V came to 7 bases and at J to 5 bases, leaving 9 bases not matched to a gene.

The clonotype was recovered from a woman aged 45-65 years who had recovered from COVID-19. The J gene is TRBJ2-3, the V gene TRBV5-1; 8 bases map to TRBD1. The sequencing input was PBMCs or T cells enriched from blood (not recorded which). CDR3 sequence (DNA): TGCGCCAGCTCGACTCAGGGGGCTGGAGATACGCAGTATTTT. This encodes CASSTQGAGDTQYF.